These T cell receptor beta chains were read from a single sample in a study of CD4 and CD8 cells across lung adenocarcinoma regions. MiXCR was run by TCRdb on the PCR reads, yielding one entry per CDR3 protein. Here the sample spans tens of thousands of distinct CDR3 sequences, roughly half being singletons. Sequenced: CD8+ T cells from the center of a lung tumor. The receptors here all came from a male donor with lung adenocarcinoma. The CD4 and CD8 labels of this study may be unreliable. The CDR3 runs from the conserved cysteine through the conserved F or W. D genes are given only for firm matches. A clone size is listed for some rows: how often the clone was seen (once, few, many), or a class if it is expanded.

TRBJ1-3	TRBV4-1	few	-	TGCGCCAGCAGCCAAGCTACAGGAAGCTCTGGAAACACCATATATTTT	CASSQATGSSGNTIYF
TRBJ2-3	TRBV6-2/TRBV6-3	many	-	TGTGCCAGCAGTTACATATTGGGGGATGGAACAGATACGCAGTATTTT	CASSYILGDGTDTQYF
TRBJ2-6	TRBV9	-	-	TGTGCCAGCAGCTTCAGTTCCTCTGGGGCCAACGTCCTGACTTTC	CASSFSSSGANVLTF
TRBJ2-3	TRBV6-1	large	-	TGTGCCAGCGATCTCACAGATACGCAGTATTTT	CASDLTDTQYF
TRBJ2-7	TRBV7-8	few	-	TGTGCCAGCAGCCCCGGCGGGGCTAGCGAAAACTCCTACGAGCAGTACTTC	CASSPGGASENSYEQYF
TRBJ2-3	TRBV6-1	-	TRBD2	TGTGCGGGCAGCGGGGGGGTAGAGCGGGATACGCAGTATTTC	CAGSGGVERDTQYF
TRBJ1-5	TRBV6-1	-	TRBD1	TGTGCCAGCAGCCTGCAGACAGGGAATCTTCAGCCCCAGCATTTT	CASSLQTGNLQPQHF
TRBJ2-2	TRBV24-1	-	TRBD2	TGTGCCACCAGTGATTTTACTAGCGGGAGTGTCGCCGGGGAGCTGTTTTTT	CATSDFTSGSVAGELFF
TRBJ2-5	TRBV6-1	-	-	TGTGCCAGCAGTGAAGCGAGCGTCTGGGGGATTGGAGAGACCCAGTACTTC	CASSEASVWGIGETQYF
TRBJ2-7	TRBV27	many	-	TGTGCCAGCAGTTTATTCGAAACCGCCCAGGGCCAGGCCAGCGAGCAGTACTTC	CASSLFETAQGQASEQYF
TRBJ1-1	TRBV19	-	-	TGTGCCACCACTCTCGCCGGGACGGTGAACACTGAAGCTTTCTTT	CATTLAGTVNTEAFF
TRBJ2-1	TRBV7-2	few	-	TGTGCCAGCAGCCCTGACCGCGTATCCTACAATGAGCAGTTCTTC	CASSPDRVSYNEQFF
TRBJ2-3	TRBV10-3	-	-	TGTGCCAACAGTCCAGCCACAGATACGCAGTATTTT	CANSPATDTQYF
TRBJ2-3	TRBV6-1	few	TRBD1	TGTGCCAGCGGGGGTGAAGGGGGCGGCGACCCAGATACGCAGTACTTT	CASGGEGGGDPDTQYF
TRBJ2-3	TRBV10-3	-	TRBD2	TGTGCCATCAGTGAGCCGCCCGGGGGGGGTGATCCAGATACGCAGTATTTT	CAISEPPGGGDPDTQYF
TRBJ2-2	TRBV12-3/TRBV12-4	many	-	TGTGCCAGCTGCCCCCGTACCGGGGAGCTGTTTTTT	CASCPRTGELFF
TRBJ2-3	TRBV6-1	many	-	TGTGCCAGCAGTGAAGCATGGGCAACAGATACGCAGTATTTT	CASSEAWATDTQYF
TRBJ2-7	TRBV6-5	once	-	TGTGCCAGCAGTCACCGGGACGGGGACTACGAGCAGTACTTC	CASSHRDGDYEQYF
TRBJ2-3	TRBV3-1	few	-	TGTGCCAGCAGCCAAGTTGAAGATACGCAGTATTTT	CASSQVEDTQYF